This T cell receptor beta chain is drawn from a study of breast tumors, draining lymph nodes, adjacent tissues. Samples came from axillary lymph nodes draining the breast cancer. The CDR3 is 15 amino acids. The germline V gene encodes CDR1 SGHTA and CDR2 FQGNSA. This clonotype was found a few times. Its target is unknown. This clone may be a read error of a much larger clone one base away. Study observations and caveats: Most tumor T cells seemingly derive from lymph node, then expand in tumor. Tumor T cell lymph node origin was a supported hypothesis, not proven. Compared with lymph nodes, tumors were less diverse; compared with nontumor tissue, more. Luminal-like breast cancer showed significantly higher tumor–nontumor repertoire similarity than basal-like.

One entry per CDR3 protein, called by TCRdb with MiXCR from the multiplex PCR reads. The top ten hold 8.1% of the sample, which has approximately 90,000 distinct CDR3 sequences, 25% to 35% seen once. The sequence was obtained from a female donor with breast cancer. Some clones in this sample may be carry-over from other donors' samples. Sequencing used axillary lymph node tissue. This chain uses TRBV7-2 with TRBJ2-1, with D possibly matching TRBD2 (6 bases). Here the CDR3 DNA reads TGTGCCAGCAGCTCCCAAACTAGCTCTTGGGATGAGCAGCTCTTC. This gives the protein CASSSQTSSWDEQLF.